These T cell receptor beta chains were read from a single sample in a study of blood T cell repertoires in COVID-19. The assay was immunoSEQ multiplex PCR, and TCRdb's table has in-frame clones only and misses some. The sample comprises under 300,000 clones, about 87% of which are singletons, and about 3.1% rests with the top ten. The sample consisted of PBMCs or T cells enriched from blood (not recorded which). The receptors were gathered from a woman aged 40 to 50 who had been exposed to COVID-19. The CDR3 runs from the conserved cysteine through the conserved F or W. A D gene is named only where the DNA matches it firmly. Clone size is given for some rows only: seen once, a few or many times, or a class if the clone is expanded.

d_gene	v_gene	j_gene	abundance	CDR3nt	CDR3aa
-	TRBV5-4	TRBJ1-2	-	TGTGCCAGCAGCTCGGTCCGGGATGACTATGGCTACACCTTC	CASSSVRDDYGYTF
-	TRBV7-2	TRBJ1-3	-	TGTGCCAGCAGCTTGGACTCAGCGAGGGGAAACACCATATATTTT	CASSLDSARGNTIYF
TRBD1	TRBV4-1	TRBJ1-5	once	TGCGCCAGCAGCCAAGGGCCCGACAGGGAGACTCAGCCCCAGCATTTT	CASSQGPDRETQPQHF
-	TRBV24-1	TRBJ2-1	-	TGTGCCACCAGTGATTCAAGCGGCATACACTACAATGAGCAGTTCTTC	CATSDSSGIHYNEQFF
-	TRBV6-5	TRBJ1-2	few	TGTGCCAGCAGTTACTGGCCGATCTATGGCTACACCTTC	CASSYWPIYGYTF
-	TRBV29-1	TRBJ1-2	-	TGCAGCGTTGGCTGGACAGAGGAATACACCTTC	CSVGWTEEYTF
TRBD1	TRBV28	TRBJ1-1	-	TGTGCCAGCAGTCGGACAGGGAACACTGAAGCTTTCTTT	CASSRTGNTEAFF
TRBD1	TRBV18	TRBJ1-5	-	TGTGCCAGCTCACCTGGACAGGGGGTCAATCAGCCCCAGCATTTT	CASSPGQGVNQPQHF
-	TRBV3-1/TRBV3-2	TRBJ1-1	few	TGTGCCAGCAGCCAAGGGTTGGCCAGTCCTAACACTGAAGCTTTCTTT	CASSQGLASPNTEAFF
-	TRBV12-3/TRBV12-4	TRBJ2-3	-	TGTGCCAGCAGTCCGGGGTATACGCAGTATTTT	CASSPGYTQYF
-	TRBV7-3	TRBJ2-1	-	TGTGCCAGCAGCTTAAGACTAGAGAGCTCCTACAATGAGCAGTTCTTC	CASSLRLESSYNEQFF
-	TRBV3-1/TRBV3-2	TRBJ2-5	-	TGTGCCAGCAGCCCCCATGAGTGGGGTGAGGGGAGGGAGACCCAGTACTTC	CASSPHEWGEGRETQYF
TRBD1	TRBV5-6	TRBJ1-5	-	TGTGCCAGCAGCCTCAGGGGGCAATATAGCAATCAGCCCCAGCATTTT	CASSLRGQYSNQPQHF
-	TRBV5-6	TRBJ1-1	-	TGTGCCAGCAGCTTGAGGGGGACACATGAAGCTTTCTTT	CASSLRGTHEAFF
TRBD2	TRBV5-1	TRBJ2-2	-	TGCGCCAGCAGCTCAAGAGCGGGGGGGCCCACCGGGGAGCTGTTTTTT	CASSSRAGGPTGELFF
TRBD1	TRBV12-5	TRBJ2-1	-	TGTGCTAGTGGTTTGGCACAGGGGGCTTGGGTGCAGTTCTTC	CASGLAQGAWVQFF
-	TRBV5-1	TRBJ2-3	-	TGTGCCAGCAGCTTGGCCTCGGAGGCCGATACGCAGTATTTT	CASSLASEADTQYF
TRBD1	TRBV6-5	TRBJ1-2	-	TGTGCCAGCACCACGACAGGGCATGGCTACACCTTC	CASTTTGHGYTF
TRBD2	TRBV12-5	TRBJ2-1	few	TGTGCTAGTGGTTTTGGACTAGCGGGGGGGGACGGTGAGCAGTTCTTC	CASGFGLAGGDGEQFF
TRBD2	TRBV4-2	TRBJ2-4	-	TGTGCCAGCAGCCAAGATCTGGGCTTGCGGGAGGGCAAAAACATTCAGTACTTC	CASSQDLGLREGKNIQYF
-	TRBV18	TRBJ1-2	few	TGTGCCAGCCACCCACCCGGGACACACCTCAACTATGGCTACACCTTC	CASHPPGTHLNYGYTF
-	TRBV29-1	TRBJ1-1	-	TGCAGCGTTAACCATGCAGGGGTTGAGACTGAAGCTTTCTTT	CSVNHAGVETEAFF
-	TRBV28	TRBJ2-2	once	TGTGCCAGCCGCACGCAGGGGCCCGGGGAGCTGTTTTTT	CASRTQGPGELFF
-	TRBV7-2	TRBJ2-5	-	TGTGCCAGCAGCCCGCTCCTTAAGGGGGGGGAGACCCAGTACTTC	CASSPLLKGGETQYF
-	TRBV30	TRBJ1-5	few	TGTGCCGGGGACTTTTCGGGCAATCAGCCCCAGCATTTT	CAGDFSGNQPQHF
-	TRBV28	TRBJ2-5	once	TGTGCCAGCAGTTTTGGTGGGGGGGCTCAAGAGACCCAGTACTTC	CASSFGGGAQETQYF
-	TRBV11-2	TRBJ1-2	-	TGTGCCAGCAGCTTAGGGCCCAGGAAGGACTACACCTTC	CASSLGPRKDYTF
TRBD1	TRBV5-1	TRBJ2-2	few	TGCGCCAGCAGCTTACTGGGACAGGGTAACACCGGGGAGCTGTTTTTT	CASSLLGQGNTGELFF
-	TRBV28	TRBJ2-5	-	TGTGCCAGCAGTTCGCCCTCAGGTGTCCAAGAGACCCAGTACTTC	CASSSPSGVQETQYF
TRBD1	TRBV3-1/TRBV3-2	TRBJ2-7	-	TGTGCCAGCAGCCCGTACCCCGGGACAGGGGGAGAGCAGTACTTC	CASSPYPGTGGEQYF
-	TRBV4-1	TRBJ1-5	-	TGCGCCAGCAGCCAAGATCCCTCACAGAATAGCAATCAGCCCCAGCATTTT	CASSQDPSQNSNQPQHF
-	TRBV9	TRBJ1-2	once	TGTGCCAGCAGCGTAGACGGAGTTTATGGCTACACCTTC	CASSVDGVYGYTF
TRBD2	TRBV7-2	TRBJ2-1	-	TGTGCCAGCAGCATTCCTAGCGGGCATGGCGATGAGCAGTTCTTC	CASSIPSGHGDEQFF
-	TRBV10-3	TRBJ2-3	-	TGTGCCATCAAAGGAGGGTCAGATACGCAGTATTTT	CAIKGGSDTQYF
TRBD1	TRBV9	TRBJ1-5	-	TGTGCCAGCAGCACCGAACAGGGGGCAGATCAGCCCCAGCATTTT	CASSTEQGADQPQHF
-	TRBV4-3	TRBJ2-5	-	TGCGCCAGCAGCCAAGATTTCCCTACTAGCCAGGCCCAGTACTTC	CASSQDFPTSQAQYF
-	TRBV7-9	TRBJ2-6	-	TGTGCCAGCACCAATGAGGGCTACTCTGGGGCCAACGTCCTGACTTTC	CASTNEGYSGANVLTF
TRBD1	TRBV5-6	TRBJ1-2	-	TGTGCCAGCTGGATTATCGACAGGGACTATGGCTACACCTTC	CASWIIDRDYGYTF
-	TRBV4-3	TRBJ1-6	-	TGCGCCAGCAGCCAAGATCACGAGAGCTCCTATAATTCACCCCTCCACTTT	CASSQDHESSYNSPLHF
-	TRBV2	TRBJ2-3	-	TGTGCCAGCAGCCCGGGACTGAGCACAGATACGCAGTATTTT	CASSPGLSTDTQYF
TRBD1	TRBV6-5	TRBJ1-2	-	TGTGCCAGCAGTTACTTGTCTGACAGGGGTAGTTATGGCTACACCTTC	CASSYLSDRGSYGYTF
TRBD1	TRBV10-3	TRBJ2-3	-	TGTGCCTGCTCGGGACAGGGGGAAGATACGCAGTATTTT	CACSGQGEDTQYF
-	TRBV3-1/TRBV3-2	TRBJ1-3	-	TGTGCCAGCAGCCAAAGATCGGTCTCTGGAAACACCATATATTTT	CASSQRSVSGNTIYF
TRBD2	TRBV14	TRBJ2-2	-	TGTGCCAGCAGCCAAGAAAGCGGGAGTGGAGCTTTTAACACCGGGGAGCTGTTTTTT	CASSQESGSGAFNTGELFF
-	TRBV28	TRBJ1-3	-	TGTGCCAGCAGGGAGCAGGGAACTGGAAACACCATATATTTT	CASREQGTGNTIYF